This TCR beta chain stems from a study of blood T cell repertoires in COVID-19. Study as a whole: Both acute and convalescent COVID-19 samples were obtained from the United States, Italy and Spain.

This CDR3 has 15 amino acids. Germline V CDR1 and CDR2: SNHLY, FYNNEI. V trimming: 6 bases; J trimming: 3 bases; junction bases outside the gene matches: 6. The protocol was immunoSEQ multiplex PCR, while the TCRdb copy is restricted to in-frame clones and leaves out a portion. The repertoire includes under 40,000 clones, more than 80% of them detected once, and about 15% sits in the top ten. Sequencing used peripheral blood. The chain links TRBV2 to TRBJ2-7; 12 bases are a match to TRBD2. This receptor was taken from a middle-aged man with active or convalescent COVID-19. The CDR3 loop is CASSPPGLAGYEQYF. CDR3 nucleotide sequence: TGTGCCAGCAGCCCACCGGGACTAGCGGGCTACGAGCAGTACTTC.